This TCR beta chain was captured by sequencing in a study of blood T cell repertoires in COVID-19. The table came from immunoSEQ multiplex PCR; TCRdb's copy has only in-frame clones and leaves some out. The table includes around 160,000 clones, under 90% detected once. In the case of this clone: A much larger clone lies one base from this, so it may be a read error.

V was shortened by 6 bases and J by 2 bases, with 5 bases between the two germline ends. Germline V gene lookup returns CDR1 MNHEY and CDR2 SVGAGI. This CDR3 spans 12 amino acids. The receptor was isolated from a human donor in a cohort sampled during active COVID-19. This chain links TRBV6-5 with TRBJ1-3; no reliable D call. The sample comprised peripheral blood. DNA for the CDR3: TGTGCCAGCAGCCCAACTGGAAACACCATATATTTT. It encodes CASSPTGNTIYF.